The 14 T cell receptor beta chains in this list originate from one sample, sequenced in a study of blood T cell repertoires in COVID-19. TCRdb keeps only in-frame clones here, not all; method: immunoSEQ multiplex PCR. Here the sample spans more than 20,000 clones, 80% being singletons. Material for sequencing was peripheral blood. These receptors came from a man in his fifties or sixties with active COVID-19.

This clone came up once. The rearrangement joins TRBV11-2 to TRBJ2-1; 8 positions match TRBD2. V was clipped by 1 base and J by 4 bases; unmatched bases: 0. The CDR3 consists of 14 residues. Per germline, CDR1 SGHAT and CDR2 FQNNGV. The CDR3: CASSLAGGYNEQFF. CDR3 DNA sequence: TGTGCCAGCAGCTTAGCGGGAGGGTACAATGAGCAGTTCTTC. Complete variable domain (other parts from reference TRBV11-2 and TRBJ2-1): EAGVAQSPRYKIIEKRQSVAFWCNPISGHATLYWYQQILGQGPKLLIQFQNNGVVDDSQLPKDRFSAERLKGVDSTLKIQPAKLEDSAVYLCASSLAGGYNEQFFGPGTRLTVL.

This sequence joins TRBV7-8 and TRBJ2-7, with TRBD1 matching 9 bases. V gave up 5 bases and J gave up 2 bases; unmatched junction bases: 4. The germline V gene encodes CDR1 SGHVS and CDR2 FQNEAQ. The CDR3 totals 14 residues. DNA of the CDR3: TGTGCCAGCAGCGTCGGGACAGGGACCTACGAGCAGTACTTC. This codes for CASSVGTGTYEQYF.

The CDR3, as DNA: TGTGCCAGCTCACCAATTTATGGAGGATCGGCGGTCCCCTCCTACGAGCAGTACTTC. As protein: CASSPIYGGSAVPSYEQYF. The chain recombines TRBV18 with TRBJ2-7; possibly TRBD2 for D (5 bases). V was cut by 2 bases and J by 0 bases, with 23 bases left in between. The CDR3 runs 19 residues. Germline-derived CDR1 and CDR2 are KGHSH and LQKENI.

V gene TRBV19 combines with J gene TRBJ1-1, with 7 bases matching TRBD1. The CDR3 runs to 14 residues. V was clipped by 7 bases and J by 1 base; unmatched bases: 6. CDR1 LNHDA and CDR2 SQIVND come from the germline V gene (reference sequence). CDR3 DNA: TGTGCCAGTAATTCGCGACAGGGGAACACTGAAGCTTTCTTT. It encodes CASNSRQGNTEAFF.

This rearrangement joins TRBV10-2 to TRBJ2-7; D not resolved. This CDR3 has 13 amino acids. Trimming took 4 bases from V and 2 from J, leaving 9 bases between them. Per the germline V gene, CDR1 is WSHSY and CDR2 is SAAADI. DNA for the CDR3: TGCGCCAGCAGTGTACAGACAACCTACGAGCAGTACTTC. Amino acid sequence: CASSVQTTYEQYF.

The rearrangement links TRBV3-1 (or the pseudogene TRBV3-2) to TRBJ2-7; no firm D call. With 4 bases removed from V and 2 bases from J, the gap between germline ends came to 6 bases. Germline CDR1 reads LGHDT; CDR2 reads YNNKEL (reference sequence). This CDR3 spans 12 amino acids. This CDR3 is CASSLLPYEQYF. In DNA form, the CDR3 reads TGTGCCAGCAGCCTCCTCCCCTACGAGCAGTACTTC.

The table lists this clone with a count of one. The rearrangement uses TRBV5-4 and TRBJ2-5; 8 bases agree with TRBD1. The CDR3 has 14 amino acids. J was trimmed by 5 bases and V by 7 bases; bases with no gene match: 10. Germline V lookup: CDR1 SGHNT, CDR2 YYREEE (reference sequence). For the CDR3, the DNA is TGTGCCAGCTTCCTGACAGGGGCGGGCGAGACCCAGTACTTC. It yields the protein CASFLTGAGETQYF.

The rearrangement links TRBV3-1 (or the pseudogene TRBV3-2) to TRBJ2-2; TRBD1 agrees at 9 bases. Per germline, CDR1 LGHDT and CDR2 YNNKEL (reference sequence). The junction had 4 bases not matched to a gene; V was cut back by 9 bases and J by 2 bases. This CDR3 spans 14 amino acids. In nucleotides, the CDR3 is TGTGCCAGTAGGGACAGGGTCAACACCGGGGAGCTGTTTTTT. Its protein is CASRDRVNTGELFF.

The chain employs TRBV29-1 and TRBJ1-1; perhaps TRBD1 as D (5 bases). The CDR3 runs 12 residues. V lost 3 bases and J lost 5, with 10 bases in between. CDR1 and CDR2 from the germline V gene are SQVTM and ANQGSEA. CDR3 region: CSVDRGGTEAFF. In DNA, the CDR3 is TGCAGCGTTGACCGGGGGGGGACTGAAGCTTTCTTT.

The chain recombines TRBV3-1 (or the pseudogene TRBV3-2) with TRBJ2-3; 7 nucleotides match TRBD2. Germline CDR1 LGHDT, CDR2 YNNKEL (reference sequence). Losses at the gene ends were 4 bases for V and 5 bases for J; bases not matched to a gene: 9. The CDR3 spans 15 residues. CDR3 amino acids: CASSRNEIAGDTQYF. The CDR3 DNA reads TGTGCCAGCAGCCGGAACGAAATAGCGGGAGATACGCAGTATTTT.

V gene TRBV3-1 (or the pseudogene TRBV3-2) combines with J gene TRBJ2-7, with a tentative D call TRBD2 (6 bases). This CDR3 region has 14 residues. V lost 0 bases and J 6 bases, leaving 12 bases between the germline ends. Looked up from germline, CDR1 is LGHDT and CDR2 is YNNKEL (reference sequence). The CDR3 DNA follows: TGTGCCAGCAGCCAAGACGGGAGCCCCCTCGAGCAGTACTTC. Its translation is CASSQDGSPLEQYF.

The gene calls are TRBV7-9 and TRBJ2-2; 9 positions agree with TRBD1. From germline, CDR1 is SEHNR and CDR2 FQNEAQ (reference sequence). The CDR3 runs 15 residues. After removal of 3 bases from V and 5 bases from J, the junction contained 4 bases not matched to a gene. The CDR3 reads CASSLRTGETGELFF. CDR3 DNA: TGTGCCAGCAGCTTGCGGACAGGGGAGACCGGGGAGCTGTTTTTT.

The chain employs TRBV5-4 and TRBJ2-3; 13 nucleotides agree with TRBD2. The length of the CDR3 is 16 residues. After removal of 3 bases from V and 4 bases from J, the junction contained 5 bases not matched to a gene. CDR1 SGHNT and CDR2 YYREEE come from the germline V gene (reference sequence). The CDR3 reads CASSSSLAGGADTQYF. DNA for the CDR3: TGTGCCAGCAGCTCGTCACTAGCGGGAGGGGCAGATACGCAGTATTTT.

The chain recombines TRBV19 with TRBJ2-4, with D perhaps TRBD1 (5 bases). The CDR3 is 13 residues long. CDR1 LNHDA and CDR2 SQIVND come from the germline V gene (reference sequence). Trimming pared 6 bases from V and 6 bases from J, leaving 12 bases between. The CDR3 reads CASSGQGLNIQYF. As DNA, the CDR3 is TGTGCCAGTAGCGGCCAGGGTTTAAACATTCAGTACTTC.